What follows describes a single T cell receptor beta chain. The antigen remains unidentified. Documented time point: blood from clinic visit 5 months post-surgery; TSC patient then seizure free. The record originates from a study of brain T cells in children with intractable seizures. General study findings and limits: Pre- and post-surgery blood differed in depth, so pre-surgery absences may be undersampling.

Measured with immunoSEQ multiplex PCR; TCRdb has only the in-frame clones, and not every one. The sample lists around 340,000 clones, about 93% occurring once. Per germline, CDR1 GTSNPN and CDR2 SVGIG (reference sequence). The ends were cut back, 5 bases at V and 1 base at J, with 23 bases in the middle. This CDR3 has 17 residues. This chain uses TRBV30 with TRBJ2-5; TRBD2 is a possible D gene (5 bases). Sample: peripheral blood, taken less than 6 months after surgery. The sequence was collected from a boy in the first two years of life with tuberous sclerosis and intractable seizures. The CDR3 nucleotides read TGTGCCTGGGGCAAGGTTCAATTTAGAGGGCTCCAAGAGACCCAGTACTTC. It translates to CAWGKVQFRGLQETQYF.